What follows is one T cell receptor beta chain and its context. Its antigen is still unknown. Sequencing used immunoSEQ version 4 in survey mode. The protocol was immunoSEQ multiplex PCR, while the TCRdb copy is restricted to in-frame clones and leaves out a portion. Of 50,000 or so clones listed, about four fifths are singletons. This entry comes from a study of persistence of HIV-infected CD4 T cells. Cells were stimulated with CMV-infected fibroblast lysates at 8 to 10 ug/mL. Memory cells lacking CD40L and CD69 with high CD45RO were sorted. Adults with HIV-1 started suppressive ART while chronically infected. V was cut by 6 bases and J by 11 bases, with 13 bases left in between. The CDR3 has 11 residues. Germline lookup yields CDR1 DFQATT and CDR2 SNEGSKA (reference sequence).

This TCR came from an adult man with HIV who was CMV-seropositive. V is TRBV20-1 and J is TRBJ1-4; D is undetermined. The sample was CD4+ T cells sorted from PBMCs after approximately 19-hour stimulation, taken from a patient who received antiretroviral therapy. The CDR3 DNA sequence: TGCAGTGCGGCCGACGGTGTCAAACTGTTTTTT. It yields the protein CSAADGVKLFF.